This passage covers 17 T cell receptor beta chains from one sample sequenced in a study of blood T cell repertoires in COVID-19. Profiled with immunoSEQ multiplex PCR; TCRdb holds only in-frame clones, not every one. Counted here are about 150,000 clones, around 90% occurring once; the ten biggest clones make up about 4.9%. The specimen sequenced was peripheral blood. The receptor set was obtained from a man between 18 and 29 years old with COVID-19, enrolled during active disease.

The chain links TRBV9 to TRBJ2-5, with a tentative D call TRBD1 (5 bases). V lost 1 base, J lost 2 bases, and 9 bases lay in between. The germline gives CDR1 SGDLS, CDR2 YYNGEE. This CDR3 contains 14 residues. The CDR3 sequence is CASSVIPGQETQYF. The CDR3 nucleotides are TGTGCCAGCAGCGTAATCCCAGGGCAAGAGACCCAGTACTTC.

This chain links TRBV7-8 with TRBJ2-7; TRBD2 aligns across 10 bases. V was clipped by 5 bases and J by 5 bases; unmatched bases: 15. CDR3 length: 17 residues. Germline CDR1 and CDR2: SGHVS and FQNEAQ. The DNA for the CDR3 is TGTGCCAGCAGCCGATTAGGAATTAGCGGGAGGATGAACGAGCAGTACTTC. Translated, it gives CASSRLGISGRMNEQYF.

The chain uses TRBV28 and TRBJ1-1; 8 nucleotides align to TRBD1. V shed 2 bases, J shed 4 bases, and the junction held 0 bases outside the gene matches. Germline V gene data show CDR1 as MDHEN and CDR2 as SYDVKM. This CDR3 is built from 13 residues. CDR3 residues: CASSLQGATEAFF. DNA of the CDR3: TGTGCCAGCAGTTTACAGGGGGCCACTGAAGCTTTCTTT.

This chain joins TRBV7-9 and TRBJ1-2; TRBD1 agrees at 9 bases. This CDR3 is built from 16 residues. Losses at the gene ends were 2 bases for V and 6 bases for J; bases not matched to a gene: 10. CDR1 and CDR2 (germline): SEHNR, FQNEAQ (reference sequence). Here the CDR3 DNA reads TGTGCCAGCAGCTTAAATCGGGCGACAGGGGGAAATGGCTACACCTTC. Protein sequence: CASSLNRATGGNGYTF.

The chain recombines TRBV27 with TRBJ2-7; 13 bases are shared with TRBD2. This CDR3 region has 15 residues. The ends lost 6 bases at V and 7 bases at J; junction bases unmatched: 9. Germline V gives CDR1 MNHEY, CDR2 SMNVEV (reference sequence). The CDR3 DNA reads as TGTGCCAGCAGCGTGTGGACTAGCGGGAGCGGTGAGCAGTACTTC. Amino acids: CASSVWTSGSGEQYF.

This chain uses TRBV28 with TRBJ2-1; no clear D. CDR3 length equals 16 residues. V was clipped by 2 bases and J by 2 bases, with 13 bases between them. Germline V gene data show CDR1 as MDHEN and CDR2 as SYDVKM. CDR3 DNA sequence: TGTGCCAGCAGTTTAAATCCCACGGTAACCTACAATGAGCAGTTCTTC. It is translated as CASSLNPTVTYNEQFF.

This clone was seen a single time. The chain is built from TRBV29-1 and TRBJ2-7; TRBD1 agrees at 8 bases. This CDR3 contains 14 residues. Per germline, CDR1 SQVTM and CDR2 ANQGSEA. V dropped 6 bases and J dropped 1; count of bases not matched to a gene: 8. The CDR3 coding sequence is TGCAGCGTCCCCCTCGGGACAGGATCCTACGAGCAGTACTTC. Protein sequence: CSVPLGTGSYEQYF.

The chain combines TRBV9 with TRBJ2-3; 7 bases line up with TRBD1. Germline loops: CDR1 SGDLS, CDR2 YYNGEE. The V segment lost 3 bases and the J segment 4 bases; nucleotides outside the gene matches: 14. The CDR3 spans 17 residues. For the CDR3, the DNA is TGTGCCAGCAGCGAGGGGGCTAGGGGTCTGGGCTCAGATACGCAGTATTTT. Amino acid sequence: CASSEGARGLGSDTQYF.

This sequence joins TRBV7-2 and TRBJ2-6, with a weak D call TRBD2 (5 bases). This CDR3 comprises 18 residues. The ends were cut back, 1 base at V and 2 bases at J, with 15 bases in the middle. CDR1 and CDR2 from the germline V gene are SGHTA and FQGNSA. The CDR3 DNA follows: TGTGCCAGCAGCTTAGTGATGTCAACGAGGGCTGGGGCCAACGTCCTGACTTTC. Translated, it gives CASSLVMSTRAGANVLTF.

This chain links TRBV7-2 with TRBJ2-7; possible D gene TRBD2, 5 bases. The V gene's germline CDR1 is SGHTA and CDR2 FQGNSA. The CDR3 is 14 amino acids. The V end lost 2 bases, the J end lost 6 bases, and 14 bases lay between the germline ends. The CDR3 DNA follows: TGTGCCAGCAGCTTACAGTATAGGGCGGGCGAGCAGTACTTC. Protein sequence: CASSLQYRAGEQYF.

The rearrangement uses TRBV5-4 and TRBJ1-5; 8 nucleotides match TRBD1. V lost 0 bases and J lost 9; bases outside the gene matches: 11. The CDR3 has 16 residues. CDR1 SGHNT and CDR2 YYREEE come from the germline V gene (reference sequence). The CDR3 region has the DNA TGTGCCAGCAGCTTGGAGGGGACAGGAGGAGAGAGGCCCCAGCATTTT. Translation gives CASSLEGTGGERPQHF.

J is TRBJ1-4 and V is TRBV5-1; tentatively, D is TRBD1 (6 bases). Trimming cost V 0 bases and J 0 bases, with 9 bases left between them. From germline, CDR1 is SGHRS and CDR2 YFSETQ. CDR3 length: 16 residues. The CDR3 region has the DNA TGCGCCAGCAGCTTGGGGACAGCTGCAACTAATGAAAAACTGTTTTTT. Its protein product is CASSLGTAATNEKLFF.

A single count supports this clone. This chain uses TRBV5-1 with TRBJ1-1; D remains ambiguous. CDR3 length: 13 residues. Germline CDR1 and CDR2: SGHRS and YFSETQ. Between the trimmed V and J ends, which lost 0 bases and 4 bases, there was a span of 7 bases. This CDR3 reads CASSLDPSTEAFF. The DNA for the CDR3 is TGCGCCAGCAGCTTGGATCCTAGCACTGAAGCTTTCTTT.

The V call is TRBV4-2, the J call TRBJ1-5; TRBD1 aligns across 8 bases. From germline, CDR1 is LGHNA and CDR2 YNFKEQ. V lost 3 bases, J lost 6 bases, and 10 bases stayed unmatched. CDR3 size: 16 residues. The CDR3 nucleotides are TGTGCCAGCAGCCAGGGAGGACAGGGTTTAGGTCAGCCCCAGCATTTT. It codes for CASSQGGQGLGQPQHF.

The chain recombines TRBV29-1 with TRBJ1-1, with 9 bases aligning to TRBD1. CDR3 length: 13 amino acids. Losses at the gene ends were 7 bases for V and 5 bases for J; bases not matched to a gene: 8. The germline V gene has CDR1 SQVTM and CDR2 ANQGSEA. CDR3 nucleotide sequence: TGCAGCGGGGGACAGGGCCTAGGGACTGAAGCTTTCTTT. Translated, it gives CSGGQGLGTEAFF. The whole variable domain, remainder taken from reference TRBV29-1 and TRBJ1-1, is SAVISQKPSRDICQRGTSLTIQCQVDSQVTMMFWYRQQPGQSLTLIATANQGSEATYESGFVIDKFPISRPNLTFSTLTVSNMSPEDSSIYLCSGGQGLGTEAFFGQGTRLTVV.

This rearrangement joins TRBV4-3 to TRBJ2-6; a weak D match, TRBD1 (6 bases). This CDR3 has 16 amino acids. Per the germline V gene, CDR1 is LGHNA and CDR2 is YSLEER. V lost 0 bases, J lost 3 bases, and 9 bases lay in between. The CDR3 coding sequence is TGCGCCAGCAGCCAAGATCCACAGGGTGGGGCCAACGTCCTGACTTTC. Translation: CASSQDPQGGANVLTF.

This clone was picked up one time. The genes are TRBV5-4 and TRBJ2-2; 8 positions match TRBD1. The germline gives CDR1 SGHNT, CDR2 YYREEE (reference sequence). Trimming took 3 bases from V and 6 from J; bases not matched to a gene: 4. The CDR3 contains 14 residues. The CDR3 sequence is CASSWTGSPGELFF. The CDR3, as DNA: TGTGCCAGCAGCTGGACAGGGTCCCCCGGGGAGCTGTTTTTT.